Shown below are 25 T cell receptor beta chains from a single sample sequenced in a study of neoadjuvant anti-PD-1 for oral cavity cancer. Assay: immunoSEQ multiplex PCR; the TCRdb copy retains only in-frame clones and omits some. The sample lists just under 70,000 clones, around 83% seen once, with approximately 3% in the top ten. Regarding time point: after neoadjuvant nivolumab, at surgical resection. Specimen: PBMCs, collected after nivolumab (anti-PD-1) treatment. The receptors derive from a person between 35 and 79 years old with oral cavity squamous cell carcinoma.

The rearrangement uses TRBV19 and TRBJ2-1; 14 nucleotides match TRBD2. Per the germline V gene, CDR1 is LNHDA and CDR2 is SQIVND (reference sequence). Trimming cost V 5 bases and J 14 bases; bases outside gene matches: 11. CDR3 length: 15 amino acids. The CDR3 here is CASSPQGLAGERKFF. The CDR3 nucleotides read TGTGCCAGTAGTCCTCAGGGACTAGCGGGAGAGCGAAAGTTCTTC. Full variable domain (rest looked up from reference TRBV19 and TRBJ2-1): DGGITQSPKYLFRKEGQNVTLSCEQNLNHDAMYWYRQDPGQGLRLIYYSQIVNDFQKGDIAEGYSVSREKKESFPLTVTSAQKNPTAFYLCASSPQGLAGERKFFGPGTRLTVL.

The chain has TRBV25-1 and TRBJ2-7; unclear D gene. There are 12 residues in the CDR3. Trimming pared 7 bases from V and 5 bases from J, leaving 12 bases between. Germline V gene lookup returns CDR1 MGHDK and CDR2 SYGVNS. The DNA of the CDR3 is TGTGCCAGCACTCTCTTGGGCGACGAGCAGTACTTC. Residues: CASTLLGDEQYF.

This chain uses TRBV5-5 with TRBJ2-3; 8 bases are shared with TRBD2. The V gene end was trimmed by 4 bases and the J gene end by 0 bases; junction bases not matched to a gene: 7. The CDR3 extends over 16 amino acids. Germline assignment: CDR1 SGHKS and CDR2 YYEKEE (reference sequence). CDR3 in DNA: TGTGCCAGCAGCCGGGAGGGTGGGTCGAGCACAGATACGCAGTATTTT. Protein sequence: CASSREGGSSTDTQYF.

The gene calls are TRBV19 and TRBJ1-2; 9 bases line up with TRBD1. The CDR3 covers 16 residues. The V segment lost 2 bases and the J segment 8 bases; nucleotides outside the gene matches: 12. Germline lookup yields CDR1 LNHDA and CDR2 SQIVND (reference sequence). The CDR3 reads CASSISGSDRGSGYTF. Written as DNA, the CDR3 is TGTGCCAGTAGTATATCCGGGAGCGACAGGGGGAGCGGCTACACCTTC.

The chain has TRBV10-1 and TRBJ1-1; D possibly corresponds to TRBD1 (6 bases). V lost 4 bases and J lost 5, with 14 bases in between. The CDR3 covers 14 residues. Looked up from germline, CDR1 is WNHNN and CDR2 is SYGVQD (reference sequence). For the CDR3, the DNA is TGCGCCAGCAGTGCCCAGGGGACGGGGACTGAAGCTTTCTTT. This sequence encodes CASSAQGTGTEAFF.

The CDR3 region is CASSGGLAGVYEQFF. Written as DNA, the CDR3 is TGTGCCAGCAGCGGGGGACTAGCGGGAGTCTATGAGCAGTTCTTC. The chain combines TRBV9 with TRBJ2-1, with TRBD2 identical over 14 bases. The germline CDR1 and CDR2 sequences are SGDLS and YYNGEE. This CDR3 has 15 residues. The V and J ends lost 3 bases and 8 bases, in that order; junction bases with no gene match: 4.

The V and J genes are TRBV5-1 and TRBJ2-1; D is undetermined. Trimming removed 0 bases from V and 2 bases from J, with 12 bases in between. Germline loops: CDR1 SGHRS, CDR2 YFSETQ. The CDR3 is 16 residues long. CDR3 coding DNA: TGCGCCAGCAGCTTGGCTCCTACCCAAGCCTACAATGAGCAGTTCTTC. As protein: CASSLAPTQAYNEQFF.

For the CDR3, the DNA is TGTGCCAGTAGTATATGGCTAGCGGAGGCTACAGATACGCAGTATTTT. Translated: CASSIWLAEATDTQYF. The genes are TRBV19 and TRBJ2-3; 7 nucleotides align to TRBD2. Looked up from germline, CDR1 is LNHDA and CDR2 is SQIVND (reference sequence). There are 16 residues in the CDR3. V was clipped by 2 bases and J by 3 bases; unmatched bases: 8.

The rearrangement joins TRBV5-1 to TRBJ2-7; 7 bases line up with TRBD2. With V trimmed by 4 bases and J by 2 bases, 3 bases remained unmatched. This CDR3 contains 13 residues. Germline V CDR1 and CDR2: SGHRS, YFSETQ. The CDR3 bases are TGCGCCAGCAGCCGCGGGGGAACCTACGAGCAGTACTTC. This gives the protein CASSRGGTYEQYF.

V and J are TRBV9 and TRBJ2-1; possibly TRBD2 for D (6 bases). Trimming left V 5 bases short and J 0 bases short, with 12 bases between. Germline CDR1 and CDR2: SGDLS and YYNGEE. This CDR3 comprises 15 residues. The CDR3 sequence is CASRGDFSSYNEQFF. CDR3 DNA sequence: TGTGCCAGCAGAGGGGACTTTAGCTCCTACAATGAGCAGTTCTTC.

The CDR3 sequence is CASSLTGTMNTEAFF. CDR3 nucleotide sequence: TGCGCCAGCAGCTTAACCGGGACAATGAACACTGAAGCTTTCTTT. This chain uses TRBV5-1 with TRBJ1-1; weak D call: TRBD1 (6 bases). V was pared by 2 bases and J by 0 bases, with 11 bases between. Germline V gene sequence: CDR1 SGHRS, CDR2 YFSETQ. The CDR3 runs to 15 residues. Full variable domain (missing parts from reference TRBV5-1 and TRBJ1-1): KAGVTQTPRYLIKTRGQQVTLSCSPISGHRSVSWYQQTPGQGLQFLFEYFSETQRNKGNFPGRFSGRQFSNSRSEMNVSTLELGDSALYLCASSLTGTMNTEAFFGQGTRLTVV.

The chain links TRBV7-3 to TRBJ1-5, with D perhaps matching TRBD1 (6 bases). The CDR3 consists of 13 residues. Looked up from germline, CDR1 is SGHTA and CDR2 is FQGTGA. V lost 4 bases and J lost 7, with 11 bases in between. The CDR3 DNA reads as TGTGCCAGCAGCTCCAGGGGTGGCCAGCCCCAGCATTTT. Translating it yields CASSSRGGQPQHF.

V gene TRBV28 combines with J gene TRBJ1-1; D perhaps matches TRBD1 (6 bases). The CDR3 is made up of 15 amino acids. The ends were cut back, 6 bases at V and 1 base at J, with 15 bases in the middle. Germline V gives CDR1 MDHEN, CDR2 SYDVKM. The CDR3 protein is CASRYDGTWNTEAFF. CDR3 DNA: TGTGCCAGCAGGTACGACGGGACATGGAACACTGAAGCTTTCTTT.

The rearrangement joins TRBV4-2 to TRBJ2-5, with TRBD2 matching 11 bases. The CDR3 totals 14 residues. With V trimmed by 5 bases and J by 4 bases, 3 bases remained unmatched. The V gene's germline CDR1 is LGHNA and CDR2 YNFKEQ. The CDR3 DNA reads TGTGCCAGCAGCTTAACTAGCGGGGGAGAGACCCAGTACTTC. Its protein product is CASSLTSGGETQYF.

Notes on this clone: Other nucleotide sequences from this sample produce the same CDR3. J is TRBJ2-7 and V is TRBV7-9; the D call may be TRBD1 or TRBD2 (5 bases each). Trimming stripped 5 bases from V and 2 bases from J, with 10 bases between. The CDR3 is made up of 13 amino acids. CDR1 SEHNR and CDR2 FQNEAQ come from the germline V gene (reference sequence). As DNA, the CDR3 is TGTGCCAGCAGCCCCAAGGGACCCTACGAGCAGTACTTC. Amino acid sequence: CASSPKGPYEQYF.

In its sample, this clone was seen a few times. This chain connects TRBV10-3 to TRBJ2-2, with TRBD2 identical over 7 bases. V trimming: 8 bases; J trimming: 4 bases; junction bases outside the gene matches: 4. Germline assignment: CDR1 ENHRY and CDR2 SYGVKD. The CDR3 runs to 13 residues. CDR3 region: CAIAGASTGELFF. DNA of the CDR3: TGTGCCATCGCGGGAGCAAGCACCGGGGAGCTGTTTTTT.

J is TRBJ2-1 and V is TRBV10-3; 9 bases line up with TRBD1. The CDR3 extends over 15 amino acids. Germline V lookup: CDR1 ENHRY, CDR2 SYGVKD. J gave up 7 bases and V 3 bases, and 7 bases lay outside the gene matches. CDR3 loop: CAISESVTGGNEQFF. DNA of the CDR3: TGTGCCATCAGTGAATCTGTGACAGGGGGGAATGAGCAGTTCTTC.

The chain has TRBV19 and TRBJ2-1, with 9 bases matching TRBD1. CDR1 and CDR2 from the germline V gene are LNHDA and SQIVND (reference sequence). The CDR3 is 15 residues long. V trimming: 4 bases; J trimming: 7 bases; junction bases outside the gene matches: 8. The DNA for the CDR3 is TGTGCCAGTAGTACCGGGACAGGGTTTAAAAATGAGCAGTTCTTC. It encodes CASSTGTGFKNEQFF.

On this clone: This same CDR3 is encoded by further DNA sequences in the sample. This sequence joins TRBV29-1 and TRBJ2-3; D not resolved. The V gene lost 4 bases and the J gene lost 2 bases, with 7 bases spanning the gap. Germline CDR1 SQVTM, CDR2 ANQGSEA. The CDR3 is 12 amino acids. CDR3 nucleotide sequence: TGCAGCGTTGGATTGGCCACAGATACGCAGTATTTT. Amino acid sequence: CSVGLATDTQYF.

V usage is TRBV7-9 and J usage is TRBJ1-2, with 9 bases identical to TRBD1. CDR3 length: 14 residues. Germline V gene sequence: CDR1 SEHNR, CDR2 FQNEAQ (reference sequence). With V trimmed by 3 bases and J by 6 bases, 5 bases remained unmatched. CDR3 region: CASSFTGGKDGYTF. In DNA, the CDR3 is TGTGCCAGCAGCTTTACAGGGGGCAAGGATGGCTACACCTTC.

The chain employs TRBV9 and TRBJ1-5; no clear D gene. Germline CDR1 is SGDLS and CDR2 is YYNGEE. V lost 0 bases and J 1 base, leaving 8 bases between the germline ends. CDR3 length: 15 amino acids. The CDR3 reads CASSVVHGSNQPQHF. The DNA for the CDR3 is TGTGCCAGCAGCGTAGTCCATGGCAGCAATCAGCCCCAGCATTTT.

CDR3 nucleotide sequence: TGTGCCAGCAGCTTATTAGAGGGGTTTGGCTACACCTTC. Its translation is CASSLLEGFGYTF. V and J are TRBV11-3 and TRBJ1-2; the D gene is possibly TRBD1 (5 bases). CDR1 is SGHNT, CDR2 YENEEA, per germline. Trimming removed 2 bases from V and 7 bases from J, with 11 bases in between. This CDR3 region has 13 residues.

The CDR3 DNA reads as TGCGCCAGCAGCTTGGGTCCGGGCCCCAGGGACAATGAGCAGTTCTTC. Translated: CASSLGPGPRDNEQFF. This chain joins TRBV5-1 and TRBJ2-1, with a weak D call TRBD1 (5 bases). In germline, CDR1 is SGHRS, CDR2 YFSETQ. CDR3 length equals 16 residues. Trimming shortened V by 0 bases and J by 5 bases, and 15 bases separated the two germline ends.

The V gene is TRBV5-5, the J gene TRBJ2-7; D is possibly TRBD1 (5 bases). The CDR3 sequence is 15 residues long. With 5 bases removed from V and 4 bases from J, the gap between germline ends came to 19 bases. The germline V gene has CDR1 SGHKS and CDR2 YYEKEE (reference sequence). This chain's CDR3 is CASRPTITGGYEQYF. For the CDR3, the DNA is TGTGCCAGCAGACCTACGATTACAGGTGGTTACGAGCAGTACTTC.

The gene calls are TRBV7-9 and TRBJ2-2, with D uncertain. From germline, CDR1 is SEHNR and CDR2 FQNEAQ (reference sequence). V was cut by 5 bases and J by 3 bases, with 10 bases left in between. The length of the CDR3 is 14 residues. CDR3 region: CASSPAGYTGELFF. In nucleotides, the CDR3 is TGTGCCAGCAGCCCCGCAGGCTACACCGGGGAGCTGTTTTTT.